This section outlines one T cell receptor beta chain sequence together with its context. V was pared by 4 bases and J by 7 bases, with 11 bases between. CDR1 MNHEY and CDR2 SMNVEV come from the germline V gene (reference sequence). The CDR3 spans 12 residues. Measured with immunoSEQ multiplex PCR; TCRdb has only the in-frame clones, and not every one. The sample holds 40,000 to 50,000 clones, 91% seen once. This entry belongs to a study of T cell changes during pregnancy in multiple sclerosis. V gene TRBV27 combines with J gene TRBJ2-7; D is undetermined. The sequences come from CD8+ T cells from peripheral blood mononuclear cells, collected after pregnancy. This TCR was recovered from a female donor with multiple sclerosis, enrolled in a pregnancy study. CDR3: CASSSYSTEQYF. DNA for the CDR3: TGTGCCAGCAGTTCCTATAGTACGGAGCAGTACTTC.